These 5 T cell receptor beta chains came from one sample sequenced in a study of control samples from healthy donors and cancer patients. Assay used: immunoSEQ multiplex PCR; TCRdb lists only in-frame clones, some missing. Of tens of thousands of clones in the sample, approximately 80% were seen once. Sequences were obtained from PBMCs. The receptors come from a man aged 60-69 years with head and neck cancer.

This clone has a single count. The chain is built from TRBV28 and TRBJ2-7; D is unclear. Germline V gene data show CDR1 as MDHEN and CDR2 as SYDVKM. V gave up 7 bases and J gave up 4 bases, with 8 bases separating them. This CDR3 has 11 residues. CDR3 region: CASTLGYEQYF. DNA of the CDR3: TGTGCCAGCACCCTGGGGTACGAGCAGTACTTC.

The chain has TRBV28 and TRBJ2-1; TRBD2 aligns across 10 bases. The CDR3 length is 14 residues. V lost 9 bases to trimming and J lost 2 bases; unmatched junction nucleotides: 4. Looked up from germline, CDR1 is MDHEN and CDR2 is SYDVKM. CDR3 region: CASRLAGTYNEQFF. The CDR3 DNA reads TGTGCCAGTAGACTAGCGGGTACCTACAATGAGCAGTTCTTC.

The rearrangement links TRBV9 to TRBJ2-1; TRBD2 matches at 12 bases. CDR3 length equals 18 residues. Germline assignment: CDR1 SGDLS and CDR2 YYNGEE. J was trimmed by 2 bases and V by 4 bases; bases with no gene match: 10. CDR3 sequence (DNA): TGTGCCAGCAGCATAAGGACTAGCGGGACGGGCCCCTACAATGAGCAGTTCTTC. This sequence encodes CASSIRTSGTGPYNEQFF.

The chain is built from TRBV15 and TRBJ2-6; D is unresolved. Trimming stripped 3 bases from V and 0 bases from J, with 9 bases between. The CDR3 is made up of 16 amino acids. Germline loops: CDR1 LNHNV, CDR2 YYDKDF (reference sequence). The CDR3 here is CATSSVFVSGANVLTF. CDR3 sequence (DNA): TGTGCCACCAGCAGCGTCTTCGTCTCTGGGGCCAACGTCCTGACTTTC.

The chain joins TRBV7-2 to TRBJ2-7; 7 nucleotides line up with TRBD2. This CDR3 region has 14 residues. Per germline, CDR1 SGHTA and CDR2 FQGNSA. The trim removed 2 bases at V and 0 bases at J, leaving 1 base unmatched. CDR3 residues: CASSLLAASYEQYF. The CDR3 DNA reads TGTGCCAGCAGCTTACTAGCGGCCTCCTACGAGCAGTACTTC.